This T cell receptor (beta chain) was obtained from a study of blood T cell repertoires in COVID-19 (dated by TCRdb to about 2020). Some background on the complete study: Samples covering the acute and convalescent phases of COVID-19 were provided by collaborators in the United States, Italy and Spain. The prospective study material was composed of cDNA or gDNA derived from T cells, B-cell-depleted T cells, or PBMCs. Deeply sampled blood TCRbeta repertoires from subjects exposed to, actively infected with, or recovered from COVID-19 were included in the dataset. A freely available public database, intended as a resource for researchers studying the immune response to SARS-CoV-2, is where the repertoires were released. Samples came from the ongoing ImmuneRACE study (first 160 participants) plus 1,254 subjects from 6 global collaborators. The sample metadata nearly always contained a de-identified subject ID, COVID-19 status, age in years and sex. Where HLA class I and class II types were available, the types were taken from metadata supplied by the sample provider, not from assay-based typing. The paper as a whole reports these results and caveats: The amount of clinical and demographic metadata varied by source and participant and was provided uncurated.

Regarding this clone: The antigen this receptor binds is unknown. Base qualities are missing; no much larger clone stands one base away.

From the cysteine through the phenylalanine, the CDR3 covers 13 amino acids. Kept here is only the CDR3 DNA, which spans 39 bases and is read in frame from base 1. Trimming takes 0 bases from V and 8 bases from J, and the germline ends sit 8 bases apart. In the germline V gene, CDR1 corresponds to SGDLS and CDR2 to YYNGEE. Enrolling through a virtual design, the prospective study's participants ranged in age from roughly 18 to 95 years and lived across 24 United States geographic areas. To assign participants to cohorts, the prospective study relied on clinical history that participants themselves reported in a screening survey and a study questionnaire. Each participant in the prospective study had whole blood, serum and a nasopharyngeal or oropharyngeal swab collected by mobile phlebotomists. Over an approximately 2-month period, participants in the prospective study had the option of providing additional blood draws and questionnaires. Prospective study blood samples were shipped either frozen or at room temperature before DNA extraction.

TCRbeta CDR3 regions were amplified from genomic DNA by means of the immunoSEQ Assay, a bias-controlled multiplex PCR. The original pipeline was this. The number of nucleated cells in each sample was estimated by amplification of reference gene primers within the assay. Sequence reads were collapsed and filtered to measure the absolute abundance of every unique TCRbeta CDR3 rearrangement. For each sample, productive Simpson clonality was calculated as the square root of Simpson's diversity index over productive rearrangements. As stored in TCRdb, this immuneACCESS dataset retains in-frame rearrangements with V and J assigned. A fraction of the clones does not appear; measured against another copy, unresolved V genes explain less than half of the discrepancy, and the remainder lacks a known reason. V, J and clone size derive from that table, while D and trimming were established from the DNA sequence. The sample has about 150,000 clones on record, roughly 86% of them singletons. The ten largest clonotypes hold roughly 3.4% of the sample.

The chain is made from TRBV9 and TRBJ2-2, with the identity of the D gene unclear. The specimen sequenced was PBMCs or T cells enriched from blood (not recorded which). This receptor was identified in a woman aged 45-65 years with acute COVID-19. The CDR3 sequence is CASSVAPGGELFF. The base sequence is TGTGCCAGCAGCGTAGCCCCCGGTGGGGAGCTGTTTTTT.